These T cell receptor beta chains were read from a single sample in a study of T cells in localized non-small cell lung cancer. Repertoires were generated with immunoSEQ multiplex PCR, while TCRdb's copy carries only in-frame clones and drops some. The sample consists of under 95,000 clones, 75% to 85% of them appearing once. This sample comprised peripheral blood, obtained before any cancer treatment. These receptors were obtained from a female donor of 60 years or more with stage I lung adenocarcinoma. CDR3s include the opening cysteine and the closing phenylalanine or tryptophan. Fields, in order: V gene, D gene, J gene, clone size, CDR3 DNA, CDR3 protein. D genes are given only for firm matches. Size is stated for part of the rows, as once, few or many counts, or as a class when the clone is expanded.

TRBV27	.	TRBJ2-7	.	TGTGCCAGCAGTTTATCACAAGGGGGTTATTACGAGCAGTACTTC	CASSLSQGGYYEQYF
TRBV11-2	.	TRBJ1-4	.	TGTGCCAGCAGCTCAGGGACAACCGTTGCAACTAATGAAAAACTGTTTTTT	CASSSGTTVATNEKLFF
TRBV5-1	TRBD2	TRBJ2-1	.	TGCGCCAGCAGCTCCCAGGGGCTAGCGGGAGGTAATGAGCAGTTCTTC	CASSSQGLAGGNEQFF
TRBV20-1	TRBD2	TRBJ2-7	.	TGCAGTGTGGGGGGGGTTCCCGAGCAGTACTTC	CSVGGVPEQYF
TRBV5-5	TRBD2	TRBJ2-3	.	TGTGCCAGCAGCTTGACAGCGGGGGGGCGGAGGCACACAGATACGCAGTATTTT	CASSLTAGGRRHTDTQYF
TRBV4-3	.	TRBJ1-2	.	TGCGCCAGCAGCCAAGATTTTGGGGGCGGCTACACCTTC	CASSQDFGGGYTF
TRBV6-5	.	TRBJ1-4	.	TGTGCCAGCAGTTCTACGGCCCCTCCGGGTGAAAAACTGTTTTTT	CASSSTAPPGEKLFF
TRBV19	.	TRBJ1-1	.	TGTGCCAGTAGTATAGATCTATCAGCCTCTGAAGCTTTCTTT	CASSIDLSASEAFF
TRBV2	TRBD1	TRBJ1-5	once	TGTGCCAGCAGAGCCGGGACAGGGGGCGGACAGCCCCAGCATTTT	CASRAGTGGGQPQHF
TRBV7-9	.	TRBJ1-2	.	TGTGCCAGCAGCTTAGTGCAGGGGCATGGCTACACCTTC	CASSLVQGHGYTF
TRBV2	.	TRBJ2-1	.	TGTGCCAGCACTTTGAATGAGCAGTTCTTC	CASTLNEQFF
TRBV7-2	.	TRBJ2-7	few	TGTGCCAGCAGCTCCTTCCAGGGCGCCTACGAGCAGTACTTC	CASSSFQGAYEQYF
TRBV12-5	.	TRBJ1-3	.	TGTGCTAGCCGGGACCTCGGAAACACCATATATTTT	CASRDLGNTIYF
TRBV27	TRBD1	TRBJ1-1	.	TGTGCCAGCTGCCTAAGTGGACAGGTAAACACTGAAGCTTTCTTT	CASCLSGQVNTEAFF
TRBV29-1	TRBD1	TRBJ1-2	.	TGCAGCGTTGTCGGCAGGGGGGACTATGGCTACACCTTC	CSVVGRGDYGYTF
TRBV7-6	TRBD1	TRBJ2-3	.	TGTGCCAGCAGCTCTAACAGGGGTCGGGATACGCAGTATTTT	CASSSNRGRDTQYF
TRBV19	TRBD1	TRBJ1-2	.	TGTGCCAGTAGTACACGGACAGGGGGAGCGTATGGCTACACCTTC	CASSTRTGGAYGYTF
TRBV5-6	TRBD1	TRBJ2-5	.	TGTGCCAGCAGCCCCAGTATCTGGGACAGGGGTACCCAAGAGACCCAGTACTTC	CASSPSIWDRGTQETQYF
TRBV28	.	TRBJ1-2	few	TGTGCCAGCAGTCGGCCCTCAGCTAACTATGGCTACACCTTC	CASSRPSANYGYTF
TRBV30	.	TRBJ1-1	few	TGTGCCTGGACCTTTAACACTGAAGCTTTCTTT	CAWTFNTEAFF
TRBV5-1	TRBD1	TRBJ2-3	.	TGCGCCAGCAGCCCAAGTAGGACAGGGACAGATACGCAGTATTTT	CASSPSRTGTDTQYF
TRBV30	.	TRBJ1-2	.	TGTGCCTGGAGTGGGATGGCAGGCGGTGACTATGGCTACACCTTC	CAWSGMAGGDYGYTF
TRBV6-1	.	TRBJ1-4	.	TGTGCCAGCAGTGAAATGAGCGGGGGCGTGCGTGAAAAACTGTTTTTT	CASSEMSGGVREKLFF
TRBV6-5	.	TRBJ1-4	.	TGTGCCAGCAGTTATGTGGCTAATGAAAAACTGTTTTTT	CASSYVANEKLFF
TRBV19	.	TRBJ1-6	.	TGTGCCAGTAGTATAAAAGGGGCCTATAATTCACCCCTCCACTTT	CASSIKGAYNSPLHF
TRBV7-2	.	TRBJ1-2	.	TGTGCCAGCAGACCCCCGGGTTCCCATAAGGGCTACACCTTC	CASRPPGSHKGYTF
TRBV7-9	.	TRBJ1-1	.	TGTGCCAGCAGTCACACAGAAGCCCGACTCAAGGGGGAAGCTTTCTTT	CASSHTEARLKGEAFF
TRBV27	TRBD2	TRBJ2-1	.	TGTGCCAGCCGTGGGGGGGTTTTTGAGCAGTTCTTC	CASRGGVFEQFF
TRBV5-4	.	TRBJ1-2	once	TGTGCCAGCAGCCTCGGGGCGGGGGAGCGATATGGCTACACCTTC	CASSLGAGERYGYTF
TRBV5-1	TRBD2	TRBJ2-2	few	TGCGCCAGCACCCTAGCGGGCGGCGCGAACACCGGGGAGCTGTTTTTT	CASTLAGGANTGELFF
TRBV5-1	TRBD1	TRBJ2-7	.	TGCGCCAGCAGTAAACTCGGGACAGGAGCCTACGAGCAGTACTTC	CASSKLGTGAYEQYF
TRBV28	.	TRBJ1-5	.	TGTGCCAGCCTAAGTTTTCGGGGCCAGCCCCAGCATTTT	CASLSFRGQPQHF
TRBV13	.	TRBJ2-5	.	TGTGCCAGCAGCTTAGGAGCGCAGGTCCAAGAGACCCAGTACTTC	CASSLGAQVQETQYF
TRBV7-2	.	TRBJ2-1	.	TGTGCCAGCAGCTTAGACATCAGCTCCTACAATGAGCAGTTCTTC	CASSLDISSYNEQFF
TRBV30	TRBD2	TRBJ2-5	.	TGTGCCTCGAAACCTAGCGGGAGTTCCGCCCAGTACTTC	CASKPSGSSAQYF
TRBV29-1	.	TRBJ1-2	.	TGCAGCGTAGCTAGGGTCGAGACCCCGTTGGCCTATGGCTACACCTTC	CSVARVETPLAYGYTF
TRBV5-4	.	TRBJ1-4	.	TGTGCCAGCAGTTCCGGTGCAACTAATGAAAAACTGTTTTTT	CASSSGATNEKLFF
TRBV30	.	TRBJ1-6	.	TGTGCCTGGACCCTAAGAGGCTCCTATAATTCACCCCTCCACTTT	CAWTLRGSYNSPLHF
TRBV2	TRBD2	TRBJ2-7	.	TGTGCCAGCAGTGTTGTGGGAGGGAGCTCCTACGAGCAGTACTTC	CASSVVGGSSYEQYF
TRBV18	.	TRBJ1-1	few	TGTGCCAGCTCACCATATCAGAGGAACACTGAAGCTTTCTTT	CASSPYQRNTEAFF
TRBV30	.	TRBJ1-1	.	TGTGCCTGGACCACAGGCACTGAAGCTTTCTTT	CAWTTGTEAFF
TRBV19	.	TRBJ1-2	.	TGTGCCAGTAGTAGAAGACAGTATGGCTACACCTTC	CASSRRQYGYTF
TRBV28	.	TRBJ1-1	.	TGTGCCAGCAGTCTCACAAAGAGGAACACTGAAGCTTTCTTT	CASSLTKRNTEAFF
TRBV6-1	.	TRBJ2-3	.	TGTGCCAGCAGTGCGCTTTTAGCAGTTAGCACAGATACGCAGTATTTT	CASSALLAVSTDTQYF
TRBV18	.	TRBJ2-7	.	TGTGCCAGCTCACCCACCAACGAGCAGTACTTC	CASSPTNEQYF